This record concerns one TCR beta chain sequence. Its matching antigen is unknown. V shed 5 bases and J shed 0 bases, with 8 bases lying between them. The CDR3 extends over 14 amino acids. Germline values: CDR1 LGHNT, CDR2 FRNRAP. Samples: about 28 days before transplant, then days 30, 100 and 180 after. This entry is derived from a study of T cell clonotyping in hematopoietic cell transplantation. This table comes from immunoSEQ multiplex PCR, and its TCRdb copy is limited to in-frame clones, with some not included. The data show roughly 15,000 clones, approximately 93% seen once. Whole-study findings and limits: Higher Inverse Simpson Index values in graft donor and pretransplant recipient predicted broader posttransplant TCR diversity. Few recipient clonotypes overlapped donors; over 95% were de novo at given depth. Recipient TCR diversity dropped after transplant; expanded clonotypes rose from day 30 to 180.

V usage is TRBV12-5 and J usage is TRBJ1-5; maybe TRBD1 (5 bases). This TCR was recovered from a male patient aged 55 to 69 who had an allogeneic stem cell transplant from an unrelated donor, so the T cells may come from the graft donor. Some clones in this sample may be carry-over from other donors' samples. The sample consisted of PBMCs, taken 30 days after allogeneic stem cell transplant. CDR3 protein: CASGLGHSNQPQHF. CDR3 bases: TGTGCTAGTGGTCTTGGACATAGCAATCAGCCCCAGCATTTT.